A single T cell receptor (beta chain) is shown here with its context. Its antigen is still unknown. A far more abundant clone sits one base away, making this likely a read error. The CDR3 runs to 12 residues. Germline V CDR1 and CDR2: LNHNV, YYDKDF (reference sequence). Sequenced by immunoSEQ multiplex PCR; TCRdb stores in-frame clones only, minus some. Altogether roughly 9,400 clones are present, 60% to 80% being singletons, with the ten largest covering about 36%. Once isolated by positive magnetic bead selection, the CD4+ and CD8+ cells had their purity checked by flow cytometry. These data come from a study of somatic mutations in cytotoxic T cells in rheumatoid arthritis. For the study at large: Among the T-cell populations stained with V beta antibodies, some were separated by flow sorting at nearly 100% purity, including V beta1+ cells whose TCRB was sequenced.

Study-level results: CD8+ T cells showed clonality that did not differ significantly between patients with rheumatoid arthritis and age-matched healthy controls. There were about an eighth of the roughly 65 patients in whom the largest CD8+ clone exceeded 20% of CD8+ cells.

Material: CD8+ T cells sorted from blood. This receptor was identified in a woman aged 50 to 60 in good health. This chain joins TRBV15 and TRBJ1-5, with D perhaps matching TRBD1 (6 bases). CDR3 loop: CATSSGAQPEHF. In nucleotides, the CDR3 is TGTGCCACCAGCTCAGGGGCTCAGCCCGAGCATTTT.